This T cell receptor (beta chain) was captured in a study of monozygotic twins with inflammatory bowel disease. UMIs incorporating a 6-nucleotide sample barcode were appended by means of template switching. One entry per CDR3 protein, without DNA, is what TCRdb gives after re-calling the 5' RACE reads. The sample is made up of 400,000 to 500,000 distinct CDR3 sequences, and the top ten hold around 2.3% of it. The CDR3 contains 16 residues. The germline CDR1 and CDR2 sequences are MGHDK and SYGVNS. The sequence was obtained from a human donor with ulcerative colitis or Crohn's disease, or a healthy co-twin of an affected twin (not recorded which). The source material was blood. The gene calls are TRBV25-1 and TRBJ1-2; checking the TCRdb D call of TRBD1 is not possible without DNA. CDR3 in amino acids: CASSAAPGTDNYGYTF.